Given below is one TCR beta chain in context. The target antigen is unknown. Germline CDR1 SQVTM, CDR2 ANQGSEA. V was clipped by 6 bases and J by 8 bases; unmatched bases: 6. The CDR3 contains 11 residues. Spike-ins of synthetic TCR analog templates went into each PCR. Profiling relied on immunoSEQ multiplex PCR, and the TCRdb table lists in-frame clones only, not all of them. The sample contains about 22,000 clones, around 89% of which appear only once. The sample originates from a study of PD-L1 blockade in urothelial cancer. The wider study: Blood underwent analysis 3 weeks (second dose) and 6 weeks after treatment began. Per blood sample, T cells had a median of roughly 150,000. Study conclusions and caveats: Durable-benefit cases showed more tumor-associated blood clone expansion at 3 weeks.

The sequencing used PBMCs, collected around atezolizumab (anti-PD-L1) treatment. The V call is TRBV29-1, the J call TRBJ1-2; 7 nucleotides agree with TRBD1. This sequence was found in a woman aged 55-69 years with urothelial cancer. In DNA, the CDR3 is TGCAGCGTCCGTGGACAGGTCGGCTACACCTTC. Translated: CSVRGQVGYTF. The complete variable domain, with remaining parts taken from reference TRBV29-1 and TRBJ1-2, reads SAVISQKPSRDICQRGTSLTIQCQVDSQVTMMFWYRQQPGQSLTLIATANQGSEATYESGFVIDKFPISRPNLTFSTLTVSNMSPEDSSIYLCSVRGQVGYTFGSGTRLTVV.